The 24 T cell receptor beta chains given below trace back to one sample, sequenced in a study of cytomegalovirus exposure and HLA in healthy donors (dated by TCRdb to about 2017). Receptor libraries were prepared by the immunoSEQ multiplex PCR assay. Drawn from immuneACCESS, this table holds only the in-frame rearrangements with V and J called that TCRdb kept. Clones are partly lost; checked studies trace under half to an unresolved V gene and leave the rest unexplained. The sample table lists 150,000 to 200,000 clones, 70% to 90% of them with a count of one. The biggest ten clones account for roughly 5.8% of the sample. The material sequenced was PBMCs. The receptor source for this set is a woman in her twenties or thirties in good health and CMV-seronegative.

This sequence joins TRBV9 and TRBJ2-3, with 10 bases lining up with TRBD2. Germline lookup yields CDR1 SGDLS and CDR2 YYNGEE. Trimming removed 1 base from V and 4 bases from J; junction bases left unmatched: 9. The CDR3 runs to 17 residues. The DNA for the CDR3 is TGTGCCAGCAGCGTATCACTAGCGGGAAACGAGCCAGATACGCAGTATTTT. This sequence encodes CASSVSLAGNEPDTQYF.

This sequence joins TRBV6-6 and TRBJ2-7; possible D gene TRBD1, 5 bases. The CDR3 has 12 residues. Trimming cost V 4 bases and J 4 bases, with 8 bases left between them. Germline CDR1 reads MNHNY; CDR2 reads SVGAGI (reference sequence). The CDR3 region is CASSSTAYEQYF. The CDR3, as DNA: TGTGCCAGCAGTTCGACAGCGTACGAGCAGTACTTC.

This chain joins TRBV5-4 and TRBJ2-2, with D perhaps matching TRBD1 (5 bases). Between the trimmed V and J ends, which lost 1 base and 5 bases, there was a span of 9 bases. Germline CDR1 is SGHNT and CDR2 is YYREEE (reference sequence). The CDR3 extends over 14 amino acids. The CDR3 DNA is TGTGCCAGCAGCTTGTACAGGCATACCGGGGAGCTGTTTTTT. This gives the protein CASSLYRHTGELFF.

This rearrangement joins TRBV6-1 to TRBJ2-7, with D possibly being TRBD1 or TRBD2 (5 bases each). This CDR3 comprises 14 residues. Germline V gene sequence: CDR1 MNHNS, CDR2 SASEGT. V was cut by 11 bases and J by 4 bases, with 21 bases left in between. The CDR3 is CAVLNWGRTYEQYF. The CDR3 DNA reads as TGTGCCGTACTTAATTGGGGCCGGACTTACGAGCAGTACTTC.

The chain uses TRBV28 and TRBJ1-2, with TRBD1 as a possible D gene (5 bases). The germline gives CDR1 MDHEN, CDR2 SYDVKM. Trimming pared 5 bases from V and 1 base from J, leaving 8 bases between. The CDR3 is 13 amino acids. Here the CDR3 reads CASSHDSNYGYTF. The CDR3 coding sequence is TGTGCCAGCAGTCATGACAGTAACTATGGCTACACCTTC.

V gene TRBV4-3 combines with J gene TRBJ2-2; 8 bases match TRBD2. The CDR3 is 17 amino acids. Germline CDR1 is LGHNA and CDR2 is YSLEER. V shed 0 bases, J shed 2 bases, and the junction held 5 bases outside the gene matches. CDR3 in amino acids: CASSQDWSGSNTGELFF. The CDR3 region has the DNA TGCGCCAGCAGCCAAGATTGGAGCGGGAGCAACACCGGGGAGCTGTTTTTT.

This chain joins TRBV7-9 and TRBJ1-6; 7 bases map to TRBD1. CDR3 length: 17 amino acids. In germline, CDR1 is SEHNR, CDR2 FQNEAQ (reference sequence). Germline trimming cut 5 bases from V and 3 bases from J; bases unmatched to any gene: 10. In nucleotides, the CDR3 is TGTGCCAGCAGCGTCCTTAGGACAGGAAACTATAATTCACCCCTCCACTTT. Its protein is CASSVLRTGNYNSPLHF.

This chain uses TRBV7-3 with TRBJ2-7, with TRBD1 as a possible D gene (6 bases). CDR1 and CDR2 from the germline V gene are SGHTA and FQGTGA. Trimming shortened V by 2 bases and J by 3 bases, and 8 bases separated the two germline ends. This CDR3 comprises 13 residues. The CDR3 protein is CASSLLGGYEQYF. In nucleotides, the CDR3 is TGTGCCAGCAGCTTATTAGGGGGCTACGAGCAGTACTTC.

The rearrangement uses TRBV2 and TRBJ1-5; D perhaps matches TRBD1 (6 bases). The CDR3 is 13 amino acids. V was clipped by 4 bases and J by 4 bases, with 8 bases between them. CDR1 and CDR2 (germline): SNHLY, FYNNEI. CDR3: CASSVQGNQPQHF. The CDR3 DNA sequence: TGTGCCAGCAGTGTTCAGGGGAATCAGCCCCAGCATTTT.

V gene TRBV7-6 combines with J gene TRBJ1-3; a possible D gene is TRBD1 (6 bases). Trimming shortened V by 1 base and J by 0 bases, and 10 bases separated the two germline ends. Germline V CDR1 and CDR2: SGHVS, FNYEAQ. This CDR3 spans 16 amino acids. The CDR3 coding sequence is TGTGCCAGCAGCTTAGTCTGGGACAACTCTGGAAACACCATATATTTT. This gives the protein CASSLVWDNSGNTIYF.

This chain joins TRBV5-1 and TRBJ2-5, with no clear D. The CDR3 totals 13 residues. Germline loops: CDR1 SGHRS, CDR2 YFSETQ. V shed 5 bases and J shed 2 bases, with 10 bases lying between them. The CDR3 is CASRFFRQETQYF. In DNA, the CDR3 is TGCGCCAGCAGGTTCTTCAGACAAGAGACCCAGTACTTC.

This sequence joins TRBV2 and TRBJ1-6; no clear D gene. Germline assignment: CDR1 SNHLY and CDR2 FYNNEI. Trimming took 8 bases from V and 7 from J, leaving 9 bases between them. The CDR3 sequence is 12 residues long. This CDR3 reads CASSGDNSPLHF. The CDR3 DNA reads TGTGCCAGCTCAGGTGACAATTCACCCCTCCACTTT.

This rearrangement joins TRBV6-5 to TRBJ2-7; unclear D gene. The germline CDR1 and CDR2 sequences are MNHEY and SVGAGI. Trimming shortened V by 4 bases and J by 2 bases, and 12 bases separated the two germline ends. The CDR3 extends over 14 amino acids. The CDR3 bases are TGTGCCAGCAGTTCGAGCAGAATACCCTACGAGCAGTACTTC. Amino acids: CASSSSRIPYEQYF.

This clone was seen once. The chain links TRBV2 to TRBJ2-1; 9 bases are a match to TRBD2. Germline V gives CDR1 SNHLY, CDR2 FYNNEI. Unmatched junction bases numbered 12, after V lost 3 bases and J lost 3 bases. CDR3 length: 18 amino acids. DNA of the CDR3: TGTGCCAGCAGTGAGTGGGCTAGCGGGACAATAAACTACAATGAGCAGTTCTTC. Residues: CASSEWASGTINYNEQFF.

CDR3 amino acids: CARLCGQPQHF. The CDR3, as DNA: TGCGCCAGATTGTGCGGTCAGCCCCAGCATTTT. The chain couples TRBV23-1 to TRBJ1-5, with D unresolved. TRBV23-1 is classed as an ORF, of uncertain function. The CDR3 contains 11 residues. V was clipped by 9 bases and J by 6 bases, with 9 bases between them.

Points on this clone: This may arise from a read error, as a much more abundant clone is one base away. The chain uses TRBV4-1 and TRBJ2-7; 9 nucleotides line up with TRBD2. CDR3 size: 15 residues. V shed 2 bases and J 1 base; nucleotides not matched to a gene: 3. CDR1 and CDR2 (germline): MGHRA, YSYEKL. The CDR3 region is CASSQRLAESYEQYF. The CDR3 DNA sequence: TGCGCCAGCAGCCAAAGACTAGCGGAATCCTACGAGCAGTACTTC.

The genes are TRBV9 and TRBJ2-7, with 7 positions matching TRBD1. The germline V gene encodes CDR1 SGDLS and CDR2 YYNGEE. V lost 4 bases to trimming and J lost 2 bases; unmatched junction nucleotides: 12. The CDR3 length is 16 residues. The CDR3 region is CASSNRSQTGTYEQYF. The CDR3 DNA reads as TGTGCCAGCAGCAACCGATCTCAGACAGGGACCTACGAGCAGTACTTC.

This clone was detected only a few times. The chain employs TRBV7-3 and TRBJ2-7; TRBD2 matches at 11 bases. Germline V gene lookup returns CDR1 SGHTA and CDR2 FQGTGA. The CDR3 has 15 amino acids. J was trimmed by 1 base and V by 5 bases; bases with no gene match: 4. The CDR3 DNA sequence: TGTGCCAGCAGCGCGGGACTAGCGGCATCCTACGAGCAGTACTTC. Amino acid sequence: CASSAGLAASYEQYF.

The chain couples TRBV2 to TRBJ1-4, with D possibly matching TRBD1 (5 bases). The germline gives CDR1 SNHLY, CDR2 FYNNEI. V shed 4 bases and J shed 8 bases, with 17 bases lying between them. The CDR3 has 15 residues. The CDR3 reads CASSVQRGLGEKLFF. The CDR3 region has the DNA TGTGCCAGCAGTGTCCAGCGGGGCCTGGGGGAAAAACTGTTTTTT.

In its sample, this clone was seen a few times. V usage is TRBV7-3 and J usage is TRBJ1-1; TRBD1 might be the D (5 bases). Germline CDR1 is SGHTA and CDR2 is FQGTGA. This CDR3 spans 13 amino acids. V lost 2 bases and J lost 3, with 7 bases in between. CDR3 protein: CASSLSGYTEAFF. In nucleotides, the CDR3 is TGTGCCAGCAGCTTATCAGGGTACACTGAAGCTTTCTTT.

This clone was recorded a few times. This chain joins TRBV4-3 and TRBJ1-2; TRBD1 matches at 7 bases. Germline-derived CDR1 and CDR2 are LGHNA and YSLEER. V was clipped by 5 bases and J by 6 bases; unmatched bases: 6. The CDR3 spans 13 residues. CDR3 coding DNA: TGCGCCAGCAGCTTTTCAGGGGGTCATGGCTACACCTTC. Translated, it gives CASSFSGGHGYTF.

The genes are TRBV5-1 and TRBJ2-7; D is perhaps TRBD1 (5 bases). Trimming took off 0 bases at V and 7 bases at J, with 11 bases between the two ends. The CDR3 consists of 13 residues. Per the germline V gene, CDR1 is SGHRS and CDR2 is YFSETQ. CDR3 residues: CASSLALRTEQYF. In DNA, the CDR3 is TGCGCCAGCAGCTTGGCGCTCAGGACAGAGCAGTACTTC.

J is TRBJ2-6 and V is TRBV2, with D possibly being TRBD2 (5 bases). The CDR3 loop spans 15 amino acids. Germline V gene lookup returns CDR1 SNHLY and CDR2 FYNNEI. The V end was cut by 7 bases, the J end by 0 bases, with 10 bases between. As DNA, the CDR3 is TGTGCCAGCAATAAGGAGGTCTCTGGGGCCAACGTCCTGACTTTC. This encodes CASNKEVSGANVLTF.

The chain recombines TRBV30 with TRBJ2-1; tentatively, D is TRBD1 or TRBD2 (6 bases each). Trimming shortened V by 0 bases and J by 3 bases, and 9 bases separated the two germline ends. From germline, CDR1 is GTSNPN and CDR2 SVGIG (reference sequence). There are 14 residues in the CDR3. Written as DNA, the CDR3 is TGTGCCTGGAGTGTTGGGGGGCTCTACAATGAGCAGTTCTTC. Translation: CAWSVGGLYNEQFF. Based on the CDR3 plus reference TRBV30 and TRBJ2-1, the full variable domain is SQTIHQWPATLVQPVGSPLSLECTVEGTSNPNLYWYRQAAGRGLQLLFYSVGIGQISSEVPQNLSASRPQDRQFILSSKKLLLSDSGFYLCAWSVGGLYNEQFFGPGTRLTVL.